The source of this TCR beta chain is a study of blood T cell repertoires in COVID-19. Study summary: Collection of acute and convalescent COVID-19 samples took place in the United States, Italy and Spain.

Adults between roughly 18 and 95 years of age took part from approximately 24 US areas. Participants' reported clinical history set cohort assignment. Sequenced by immunoSEQ multiplex PCR; TCRdb stores in-frame clones only, minus some. The sample yields roughly 250,000 clones, roughly 87% seen once. V trimming: 8 bases; J trimming: 6 bases; junction bases outside the gene matches: 18. In germline, CDR1 is MNHEY, CDR2 SMNVEV (reference sequence). CDR3 length equals 16 residues. What was sequenced was PBMCs or T cells enriched from blood (not recorded which). This sequence was found in a woman aged 25-40 years with acute COVID-19. The V gene is TRBV27, the J gene TRBJ2-7; 8 nucleotides match TRBD1. CDR3 DNA sequence: TGTGCCAGCGGCATGCGGAGACAGGGGTCCCTTGGCGAGCAGTACTTC. It is translated as CASGMRRQGSLGEQYF.